This record looks at one T cell receptor beta chain sequence and its context. Its antigen is not identified. The data derive from a study of Ad26.COV2.S vaccination and SARS-CoV-2 variants. The protocol was immunoSEQ multiplex PCR, while the TCRdb copy is restricted to in-frame clones and leaves out a portion. The sample lists some 190,000 clones; around 85% were seen once. Study-wide points: Vaccine recipients posted higher spike-specific TCR breadth than their placebo counterparts. Reportedly, spike-specific CD8+ and CD4+ T cell responses achieved substantial breadth once vaccination had taken place.

CDR3 length: 12 residues. V was clipped by 8 bases and J by 3 bases, with 8 bases between them. Germline CDR1 reads MNHEY; CDR2 reads SVGAGI. The material sequenced was peripheral blood, taken after recovery from COVID-19. The receptor comes from a human donor who had recovered from COVID-19. The rearrangement links TRBV6-5 to TRBJ2-1; D call uncertain. CDR3 DNA: TGTGCCAGCCGGCCCAGCTACAATGAGCAGTTCTTC. It encodes CASRPSYNEQFF.